This T cell receptor beta chain was sequenced for a study of blood T cells in healthy people across ages. About the research overall: Template-switching capture recovered about one barcoded beta molecule per two T cells.

Germline-derived CDR1 and CDR2 are SNHLY and FYNNEI. V was pared by 4 bases and J by 8 bases, with 5 bases between. This CDR3 is built from 11 residues. A second about 6 to 12 cycle PCR used barcoded and J-beta primers. TCRdb reprocessed the 5' RACE reads with MiXCR, giving one entry per CDR3 protein. The sample holds some 760,000 distinct CDR3 sequences, 25% seen once. This same sample was also part of a study on T cells of mothers and their children.

The V call is TRBV2, the J call TRBJ1-4; D not resolved. The clonotype comes from a boy aged 5-17 years in good health. What was sequenced was blood. The CDR3 coding sequence is TGTGCCAGCAGTGCGGGGGAAAAACTGTTTTTT. It specifies CASSAGEKLFF.